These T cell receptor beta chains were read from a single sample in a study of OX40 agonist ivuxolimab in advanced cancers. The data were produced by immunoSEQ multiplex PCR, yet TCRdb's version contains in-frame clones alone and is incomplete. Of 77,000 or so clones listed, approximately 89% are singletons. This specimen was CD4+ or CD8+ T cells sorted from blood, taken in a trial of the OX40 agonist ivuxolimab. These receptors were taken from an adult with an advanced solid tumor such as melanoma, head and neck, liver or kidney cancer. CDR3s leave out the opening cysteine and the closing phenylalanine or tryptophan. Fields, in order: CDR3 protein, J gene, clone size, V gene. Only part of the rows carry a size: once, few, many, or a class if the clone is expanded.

CDR3aa: ASSLSGGGGDEQY
j_gene: TRBJ2-7
abundance: -
v_gene: TRBV27

CDR3aa: ASRPTGTGIKPQH
j_gene: TRBJ1-5
abundance: -
v_gene: TRBV2

CDR3aa: ASSPLFRGNYGYT
j_gene: TRBJ1-2
abundance: -
v_gene: TRBV25-1

CDR3aa: ASSELSLGRLGLGDEQF
j_gene: TRBJ2-1
abundance: -
v_gene: TRBV6-1

CDR3aa: ASIPGGGDGYT
j_gene: TRBJ1-2
abundance: once
v_gene: TRBV7-9

CDR3aa: ASIASGSYNEQF
j_gene: TRBJ2-1
abundance: -
v_gene: TRBV7-8

CDR3aa: ASSLFGPGLVNSPLH
j_gene: TRBJ1-6
abundance: -
v_gene: TRBV11-1

CDR3aa: ASSGQVSGTQY
j_gene: TRBJ2-3
abundance: few
v_gene: TRBV25-1

CDR3aa: ASSERDTIY
j_gene: TRBJ1-3
abundance: -
v_gene: TRBV6-6

CDR3aa: ASSPSTSGGGVEQY
j_gene: TRBJ2-7
abundance: few
v_gene: TRBV18

CDR3aa: ASSDGGLSYEQY
j_gene: TRBJ2-7
abundance: -
v_gene: TRBV2

CDR3aa: ASSLAGAPIGETQY
j_gene: TRBJ2-5
abundance: -
v_gene: TRBV7-3

CDR3aa: ASKGGSSTGELF
j_gene: TRBJ2-2
abundance: -
v_gene: TRBV5-1

CDR3aa: ASSSHIWGHF
j_gene: TRBJ2-2
abundance: few
v_gene: TRBV11-2

CDR3aa: ASSYSPLH
j_gene: TRBJ1-6
abundance: -
v_gene: TRBV27

CDR3aa: ASSSNIGTSGHSSTDTQY
j_gene: TRBJ2-3
abundance: -
v_gene: TRBV5-1

CDR3aa: ASSPEELRQNSPLH
j_gene: TRBJ1-6
abundance: -
v_gene: TRBV4-2

CDR3aa: ASRPDGNQPQH
j_gene: TRBJ1-5
abundance: few
v_gene: TRBV6-1

CDR3aa: ASSLIKNTEAF
j_gene: TRBJ1-1
abundance: -
v_gene: TRBV6-6

CDR3aa: ASSFDLGSPRHEQY
j_gene: -
abundance: -
v_gene: TRBV7-7

CDR3aa: ASSLAQGPYEQY
j_gene: TRBJ2-7
abundance: -
v_gene: TRBV5-1

CDR3aa: ASNLPGQGYGYT
j_gene: TRBJ1-2
abundance: once
v_gene: TRBV5-4

CDR3aa: ASSLPTDTQY
j_gene: TRBJ2-3
abundance: few
v_gene: TRBV5-1

CDR3aa: ASSPGPEKTQY
j_gene: TRBJ2-5
abundance: -
v_gene: TRBV7-2

CDR3aa: ASSVGGENEKLF
j_gene: TRBJ1-4
abundance: -
v_gene: TRBV9

CDR3aa: ASSLDRGGYSPLH
j_gene: TRBJ1-6
abundance: -
v_gene: TRBV5-1

CDR3aa: ASSMTSGVDTQY
j_gene: TRBJ2-3
abundance: -
v_gene: TRBV19

CDR3aa: AWSVGLNTEAF
j_gene: TRBJ1-1
abundance: -
v_gene: TRBV30

CDR3aa: ASSQSPRGADEQY
j_gene: TRBJ2-7
abundance: once
v_gene: TRBV4-1

CDR3aa: ASSPRYYSNQPQH
j_gene: TRBJ1-5
abundance: once
v_gene: TRBV19

CDR3aa: ASSQTGESPLH
j_gene: TRBJ1-6
abundance: once
v_gene: TRBV19

CDR3aa: ATREDRGRVQPQH
j_gene: TRBJ1-5
abundance: -
v_gene: TRBV15

CDR3aa: ASSRLAGGNTGELF
j_gene: TRBJ2-2
abundance: -
v_gene: TRBV2

CDR3aa: ASSPGPAIQY
j_gene: TRBJ2-4
abundance: -
v_gene: TRBV5-1

CDR3aa: ATSRDGSTSGNTIY
j_gene: TRBJ1-3
abundance: once
v_gene: TRBV15

CDR3aa: ASSLLGTNTDTQY
j_gene: TRBJ2-3
abundance: -
v_gene: TRBV14

CDR3aa: ASSQVNSPLH
j_gene: TRBJ1-6
abundance: -
v_gene: TRBV5-4

CDR3aa: ASSYGSTAYEQY
j_gene: TRBJ2-7
abundance: -
v_gene: TRBV6-5

CDR3aa: ASSLRAYGGYNYGYT
j_gene: TRBJ1-2
abundance: -
v_gene: TRBV5-1

CDR3aa: ASSVGPGGGYSNQPQH
j_gene: TRBJ1-5
abundance: -
v_gene: TRBV9

CDR3aa: ASALLAPSYNEQF
j_gene: TRBJ2-1
abundance: -
v_gene: TRBV18

CDR3aa: ASRQENLAKNIQY
j_gene: TRBJ2-4
abundance: -
v_gene: TRBV19

CDR3aa: ATSREGGTPVPEQY
j_gene: TRBJ2-7
abundance: -
v_gene: TRBV15

CDR3aa: ASSSLAGGAVGYT
j_gene: TRBJ1-2
abundance: -
v_gene: TRBV6-5

CDR3aa: ASTASGIQDTQY
j_gene: TRBJ2-3
abundance: -
v_gene: TRBV19

CDR3aa: ASSLRGERGNIQY
j_gene: TRBJ2-4
abundance: -
v_gene: TRBV27

CDR3aa: ASSFGGVTGELF
j_gene: TRBJ2-2
abundance: -
v_gene: TRBV11-3

CDR3aa: ASSRSGSYNEQF
j_gene: TRBJ2-1
abundance: -
v_gene: TRBV5-1

CDR3aa: SGWGVTEAF
j_gene: TRBJ1-1
abundance: -
v_gene: TRBV29-1

CDR3aa: AWSVRTANYGYT
j_gene: TRBJ1-2
abundance: -
v_gene: TRBV30

CDR3aa: ASRDTTGGIGANVLT
j_gene: TRBJ2-6
abundance: -
v_gene: TRBV28

CDR3aa: ATRARLGYEQY
j_gene: TRBJ2-7
abundance: -
v_gene: TRBV10-3

CDR3aa: ASSFRTGTNNSPLH
j_gene: TRBJ1-6
abundance: -
v_gene: TRBV7-9

CDR3aa: ASSPAGGAETQY
j_gene: TRBJ2-5
abundance: -
v_gene: TRBV7-7

CDR3aa: ASSQGGGGELF
j_gene: TRBJ2-2
abundance: -
v_gene: TRBV4-2

CDR3aa: ASSLGDRDTGELF
j_gene: TRBJ2-2
abundance: -
v_gene: TRBV5-1